Listed here are 15 T cell receptor beta chains from one sample, sequenced in a study of OX40 agonist ivuxolimab in advanced cancers. Method: immunoSEQ multiplex PCR; TCRdb's copy keeps in-frame clones and lacks some. The table has approximately 120,000 clones, around 90% seen once. The sample was CD4+ or CD8+ T cells sorted from blood, taken in a trial of the OX40 agonist ivuxolimab. These receptor sequences come from an adult with an advanced solid tumor such as melanoma, head and neck, liver or kidney cancer.

This chain connects TRBV6-5 to TRBJ1-2, with 9 bases fitting TRBD1. Germline CDR1 reads MNHEY; CDR2 reads SVGAGI. The CDR3 has 13 amino acids. The trim removed 5 bases at V and 6 bases at J, leaving 4 bases unmatched. The CDR3 DNA reads as TGTGCCAGCAGTAAACGGACAGGGGATGGCTACACCTTC. It is translated as CASSKRTGDGYTF.

V is TRBV19 and J is TRBJ1-1; D is possibly TRBD1 (5 bases). V lost 7 bases, J lost 5 bases, and 14 bases lay in between. Germline CDR1 and CDR2: LNHDA and SQIVND (reference sequence). CDR3 length: 13 amino acids. The CDR3 protein is CASKGQARTEAFF. DNA of the CDR3: TGTGCCAGTAAGGGGCAAGCGCGTACTGAAGCTTTCTTT.

This clone was detected only a few times. This chain uses TRBV15 with TRBJ2-7; D may be TRBD2 (5 bases). Germline V gives CDR1 LNHNV, CDR2 YYDKDF (reference sequence). V was clipped by 1 base and J by 2 bases, with 12 bases between them. The CDR3 totals 15 residues. CDR3 bases: TGTGCCACCAGCAGAGGGAGCGGCTCCACCTACGAGCAGTACTTC. It is translated as CATSRGSGSTYEQYF.

The chain has TRBV11-2 and TRBJ2-5; possible D gene TRBD1, 5 bases. The V gene lost 3 bases and the J gene lost 1 base, with 9 bases spanning the gap. From germline, CDR1 is SGHAT and CDR2 FQNNGV. The CDR3 is made up of 14 amino acids. DNA for the CDR3: TGTGCCAGCAGCTTCGGACACCTCCAAGAGACCCAGTACTTC. Its translation: CASSFGHLQETQYF.

This clone showed up just once. This chain joins TRBV19 and TRBJ2-7; no firm D call. The V end was cut by 3 bases, the J end by 2 bases, with 8 bases between. The CDR3 consists of 13 residues. CDR1 LNHDA and CDR2 SQIVND come from the germline V gene (reference sequence). The CDR3 coding sequence is TGTGCCAGTAGTATGGAGACAACCTACGAGCAGTACTTC. Translated: CASSMETTYEQYF. The full variable domain, rest sourced from reference TRBV19 and TRBJ2-7, is DGGITQSPKYLFRKEGQNVTLSCEQNLNHDAMYWYRQDPGQGLRLIYYSQIVNDFQKGDIAEGYSVSREKKESFPLTVTSAQKNPTAFYLCASSMETTYEQYFGPGTRLTVT.

This sequence joins TRBV11-2 and TRBJ2-2; maybe TRBD2 (6 bases). This CDR3 has 13 amino acids. Trimming left V 0 bases short and J 7 bases short, with 6 bases between. In germline, CDR1 is SGHAT, CDR2 FQNNGV. The DNA of the CDR3 is TGTGCCAGCAGCTTAGAGGGGGGCGGGGAGCTGTTTTTT. This sequence encodes CASSLEGGGELFF. Full variable domain (rest looked up from reference TRBV11-2 and TRBJ2-2): EAGVAQSPRYKIIEKRQSVAFWCNPISGHATLYWYQQILGQGPKLLIQFQNNGVVDDSQLPKDRFSAERLKGVDSTLKIQPAKLEDSAVYLCASSLEGGGELFFGEGSRLTVL.

J is TRBJ2-5 and V is TRBV1. The J call may be wrong; the DNA end is better matched by TRBJ2-7. TRBV1 is noted as a pseudogene. The CDR3 extends over 14 amino acids. This chain's CDR3 is CTSSLRNGPYEQYF. The CDR3 DNA sequence: TGCACCAGCAGCCTTAGGAACGGGCCCTACGAGCAGTACTTC.

The rearrangement joins TRBV28 to TRBJ1-1, with 7 bases aligning to TRBD1. CDR1 MDHEN and CDR2 SYDVKM come from the germline V gene. With 5 bases clipped from V and 6 bases from J, the junction kept 3 bases outside the gene matches. The CDR3 is 12 residues long. CDR3 nucleotides: TGTGCCAGCAGTCTTCAGGGGGCTGAAGCTTTCTTT. Translated: CASSLQGAEAFF.

The count of this clone is one. The chain joins TRBV13 to TRBJ2-7; D unclear. The length of the CDR3 is 13 residues. Germline-derived CDR1 and CDR2 are PRHDT and FYEKMQ (reference sequence). V shed 1 base and J shed 11 bases, with 15 bases lying between them. The CDR3 here is CASSLASADEKYF. The CDR3 DNA follows: TGTGCCAGCAGCTTAGCTTCCGCTGATGAAAAGTACTTC.

The rearrangement joins TRBV19 to TRBJ2-1; unclear D gene. The CDR3 is 14 residues long. V was clipped by 9 bases and J by 0 bases, with 12 bases between them. Germline lookup yields CDR1 LNHDA and CDR2 SQIVND (reference sequence). The chain's CDR3 is CASRLDSSYNEQFF. CDR3 nucleotide sequence: TGTGCCAGCAGACTGGATAGCTCCTACAATGAGCAGTTCTTC.

V usage is TRBV10-3 and J usage is TRBJ2-6; TRBD2 is a possible D gene (6 bases). Deletions cut 10 bases from V and 4 bases from J, with 8 bases between. This CDR3 is 12 amino acids long. CDR1 and CDR2 (germline): ENHRY, SYGVKD. CDR3 residues: CATGRGANVLTF. The CDR3 nucleotides are TGTGCCACCGGGAGAGGGGCCAACGTCCTGACTTTC.

The chain combines TRBV6-5 with TRBJ2-5; D gene ambiguous. CDR1 is MNHEY and CDR2 is SVGAGI in the germline V gene. CDR3 length equals 15 residues. The germline V and J ends were trimmed by 4 bases and 3 bases, with 15 bases remaining between them. The CDR3 loop reads CASSSYNAAEETQYF. CDR3 bases: TGTGCCAGCAGTTCTTATAACGCAGCCGAAGAGACCCAGTACTTC.

The chain carries TRBV18 and TRBJ1-1; tentatively, D is TRBD1 (6 bases). The germline V and J ends were trimmed by 8 bases and 1 base, with 11 bases remaining between them. CDR3 size: 13 residues. Germline V gives CDR1 KGHSH, CDR2 LQKENI. The CDR3, as DNA: TGTGCCAGCCTTCAGGGGCAGAACACTGAAGCTTTCTTT. Protein sequence: CASLQGQNTEAFF.

The chain has TRBV9 and TRBJ2-3, with TRBD2 identical over 7 bases. V lost 0 bases to trimming and J lost 1 base; unmatched junction nucleotides: 5. The CDR3 is made up of 16 amino acids. Germline CDR1 is SGDLS and CDR2 is YYNGEE. CDR3 loop: CASSVAGGRGTDTQYF. The CDR3 DNA follows: TGTGCCAGCAGCGTAGCAGGCGGGAGAGGCACAGATACGCAGTATTTT. The whole variable domain, filled in from reference TRBV9 and TRBJ2-3, reads DSGVTQTPKHLITATGQRVTLRCSPRSGDLSVYWYQQSLDQGLQFLIQYYNGEERAKGNILERFSAQQFPDLHSELNLSSLELGDSALYFCASSVAGGRGTDTQYFGPGTRLTVL.

The genes are TRBV10-3 and TRBJ1-2; 7 bases fit TRBD1. V shed 7 bases and J 3 bases; nucleotides not matched to a gene: 8. Germline V lookup: CDR1 ENHRY, CDR2 SYGVKD. The CDR3 spans 14 residues. The CDR3 loop reads CAITRGGVDYGYTF. As DNA, the CDR3 is TGTGCCATCACCAGAGGGGGCGTCGACTATGGCTACACCTTC.